This T cell receptor beta chain was sequenced during a study of shared clonotypes between healthy human individuals. Method: immunoSEQ multiplex PCR; TCRdb's copy keeps in-frame clones and lacks some. The repertoire holds about 2.4 million clones, with around nine tenths as singletons. From CD4+ cells came CD45RA+ naive and CD45RA-negative memory subsets. Germline lookup yields CDR1 MNHNS and CDR2 SASEGT. This CDR3 is built from 14 residues. With 7 bases clipped from V and 2 bases from J, the junction kept 3 bases outside the gene matches. Sequenced sample: naive CD4+ T cells sorted from blood. Subset noted: CD45RA+ positively selected. The rearrangement links TRBV6-1 to TRBJ2-7, with 12 bases aligning to TRBD2. The clonotype was recovered from a man between 18 and 35 years old in good health. The DNA for the CDR3 is TGTGCCAGCACCCGGACTAGCGGGACCTACGAGCAGTACTTC. Amino acid sequence: CASTRTSGTYEQYF.